A selection of T cell receptor beta chains follows, all from one sample in a study of memory CD4+ T cells and cytomegalovirus serostatus. Assay: immunoSEQ multiplex PCR; the TCRdb copy retains only in-frame clones and omits some. The repertoire consists of some 25,000 clones, with about 79% occurring once and the leading ten covering more than 0.8%. Material: memory CD4+ T cells from blood. Receptor source: an adult in good health and CMV-seronegative. The CDR3 runs from the conserved cysteine through the conserved F or W. D genes are given only for firm matches. Size is stated for part of the rows, as once, few or many counts, or as a class when the clone is expanded.

size: -
V: TRBV11-2
J: TRBJ2-7
D: -
DNA: TGTGCCAGCAGCTTCCGAGTTAACTACGAGCAGTACTTC
CDR3: CASSFRVNYEQYF

size: -
V: TRBV7-2
J: TRBJ1-2
D: -
DNA: TGTGCCAGCAGCACCGGGGGGGGCCGAGACTATGGCTACACCTTC
CDR3: CASSTGGGRDYGYTF

size: -
V: TRBV5-4
J: TRBJ2-7
D: -
DNA: TGTGCCAGCAGCTTGGGGGCCGGGACAAACGGCTACGAGCAGTACTTC
CDR3: CASSLGAGTNGYEQYF

size: -
V: TRBV6-5
J: TRBJ1-6
D: -
DNA: TGTGCCAGCAGTTTTAAGGAGACACCCCTCCACTTT
CDR3: CASSFKETPLHF

size: -
V: TRBV6-1
J: TRBJ1-2
D: -
DNA: TGTGCCAGCAACGGACAAAAACCTAACTATGGCTACACCTTC
CDR3: CASNGQKPNYGYTF

size: -
V: TRBV10-3
J: TRBJ1-6
D: -
DNA: TGTGCCATCAGTGTCGGGCAGGGAGGCACCTATAATTCACCCCTCCACTTT
CDR3: CAISVGQGGTYNSPLHF

size: few
V: TRBV6-6
J: TRBJ1-1
D: -
DNA: TGTGCCAGCAGTTATTCTCGGGTCTACACTGAAGCTTTCTTT
CDR3: CASSYSRVYTEAFF

size: -
V: TRBV5-6
J: TRBJ2-3
D: -
DNA: TGTGCCAGCAGCTCAGGGGCCATCAGCACAGATACGCAGTATTTT
CDR3: CASSSGAISTDTQYF

size: few
V: TRBV28
J: TRBJ2-1
D: TRBD2
DNA: TGTGCCAGCACGTCATCCGGGACTAGCAATAGTTACAATGAGCAGTTCTTC
CDR3: CASTSSGTSNSYNEQFF

size: -
V: TRBV5-4
J: TRBJ2-7
D: -
DNA: TGTGCCAGCAGCTTGCAGGGAGGTTCGCCCGAGCAGTACTTC
CDR3: CASSLQGGSPEQYF

size: -
V: TRBV28
J: TRBJ2-2
D: TRBD2
DNA: TGTGCCACAAACCGACTAGCGGGGGCCGGGGAGCTGTTTTTT
CDR3: CATNRLAGAGELFF

size: once
V: TRBV6-6
J: TRBJ1-1
D: TRBD1
DNA: TGTGCCAGCAGTTCACAACTACAGGGGTTGAACACTGAAGCTTTCTTT
CDR3: CASSSQLQGLNTEAFF

size: -
V: TRBV5-6
J: TRBJ1-2
D: -
DNA: TGTGCCAGCAGCTTCGACAGGGGCTACACCTTC
CDR3: CASSFDRGYTF

size: -
V: TRBV7-7
J: TRBJ2-2
D: -
DNA: TGTGCCAGCAGCCCCCGGGAGTCGGGGGGGGAGCTGTTTTTT
CDR3: CASSPRESGGELFF

size: few
V: TRBV6-5
J: TRBJ1-6
D: -
DNA: TGTGCCAGCAGTTACTCAATCCCCAATTCACCCCTCCACTTT
CDR3: CASSYSIPNSPLHF

size: -
V: TRBV28
J: TRBJ2-1
D: TRBD1
DNA: TGTGCCAGCAGTTCCCAACAGGGGAATGAGCAGTTCTTC
CDR3: CASSSQQGNEQFF

size: -
V: TRBV18
J: TRBJ1-1
D: -
DNA: TGTGCCAGCTCACCGAGTCTACAGAACACTGAAGCTTTCTTT
CDR3: CASSPSLQNTEAFF

size: few
V: TRBV7-2
J: TRBJ2-3
D: -
DNA: TGTGCCAGCAGCAGCCTAGGGAGGTTCGATACGCAGTATTTT
CDR3: CASSSLGRFDTQYF

size: -
V: TRBV5-1
J: TRBJ1-5
D: -
DNA: TGCGCCAGCAGCTTGGGACAGTCCGATCAGCCCCAGCATTTT
CDR3: CASSLGQSDQPQHF

size: once
V: TRBV2
J: TRBJ2-7
D: -
DNA: TGTGCCGCCCCAACAAACAGGAGCTCCTACGAGCAGTACTTC
CDR3: CAAPTNRSSYEQYF

size: once
V: TRBV18
J: TRBJ2-3
D: -
DNA: TGTGCCAGCTCACCACCCGGGCCGTTAAGCACAGATACGCAGTATTTT
CDR3: CASSPPGPLSTDTQYF

size: few
V: TRBV6-5
J: TRBJ2-1
D: TRBD2
DNA: TGTGCCAGCAGTACAGGATGGGGGGGCAATGAGCAGTTCTTC
CDR3: CASSTGWGGNEQFF

size: -
V: TRBV15
J: TRBJ1-1
D: -
DNA: TGTGCCACCAGCAGAGAGGAGGTAACGGGAGCTTTCTTT
CDR3: CATSREEVTGAFF

size: -
V: TRBV18
J: TRBJ2-2
D: -
DNA: TGTGCCAGCTCACCTGTCGGGACCGGGGAGCTGTTTTTT
CDR3: CASSPVGTGELFF

size: -
V: TRBV4-3
J: TRBJ1-1
D: TRBD1
DNA: TGCGCCAGCAGCCAAGTCCAGGGGGTTATGAACACTGAAGCTTTCTTT
CDR3: CASSQVQGVMNTEAFF

size: -
V: TRBV7-9
J: TRBJ1-1
D: TRBD1
DNA: TGTGCCAGCAGCTCCGGGACAGCTGCTTTGTGGACTGAAGCTTTCTTT
CDR3: CASSSGTAALWTEAFF

size: -
V: TRBV7-2
J: TRBJ1-5
D: -
DNA: TGTGCCAGCAGCTCCCAGGGGAGGGCTCAGCCCCAGCATTTT
CDR3: CASSSQGRAQPQHF

size: -
V: TRBV7-8
J: TRBJ2-5
D: TRBD2
DNA: TGTGCCAGCACCCTTAGCGGGGGGCAAGAGACCCAGTACTTC
CDR3: CASTLSGGQETQYF

size: -
V: TRBV25-1
J: TRBJ2-2
D: -
DNA: TGTGCCAGCAGTGAACCAGGGTTCAACACCGGGGAGCTGTTTTTT
CDR3: CASSEPGFNTGELFF

size: few
V: TRBV6-1
J: TRBJ1-2
D: -
DNA: TGTGCCAGCAGTGAAGCTAACTGGGACTATGGCTACACCTTC
CDR3: CASSEANWDYGYTF

size: -
V: TRBV10-3
J: TRBJ2-1
D: TRBD1
DNA: TGTGCCATCAGCGAGGACAGGGTAAATGAGCAGTTCTTC
CDR3: CAISEDRVNEQFF

size: -
V: TRBV27
J: TRBJ2-7
D: -
DNA: TGTGCCAGCCGACGTCGCGGGGAGACCCCCTACGAGCAGTACTTC
CDR3: CASRRRGETPYEQYF

size: -
V: TRBV5-1
J: TRBJ2-7
D: TRBD1
DNA: TGCGCCAGCAGCAAAGGGACAGGGGGCTACGAGCAGTACTTC
CDR3: CASSKGTGGYEQYF

size: -
V: TRBV6-1
J: TRBJ2-1
D: TRBD1
DNA: TGTGCCAGCAGTGACCATGGGACAGATTACAATGAGCAGTTCTTC
CDR3: CASSDHGTDYNEQFF

size: -
V: TRBV11-3
J: TRBJ1-1
D: -
DNA: TGTGCCAGCAGCTTAGAAGGTGCCGGTGAAGCTTTCTTT
CDR3: CASSLEGAGEAFF

size: -
V: TRBV18
J: TRBJ1-2
D: TRBD1
DNA: TGTGCCAGCTCACCACTCTCCAGGGGGTATGGCTACACCTTC
CDR3: CASSPLSRGYGYTF

size: -
V: TRBV19
J: TRBJ2-3
D: TRBD1
DNA: TGTGCCAGTAGTGGGACAGGGGGCACAGATACGCAGTATTTT
CDR3: CASSGTGGTDTQYF

size: -
V: TRBV14
J: TRBJ1-3
D: -
DNA: TGTGCCAGCAGCCACGCTTCCACCATATATTTT
CDR3: CASSHASTIYF

size: -
V: TRBV20-1
J: TRBJ2-7
D: -
DNA: TGCAGTGCCGGGCCTTACGAGCAGTACTTC
CDR3: CSAGPYEQYF

size: few
V: TRBV19
J: TRBJ1-2
D: TRBD1
DNA: TGTGCCAGTAGTCCCATAGGGGGCTCCTATGGCTACACCTTC
CDR3: CASSPIGGSYGYTF

size: -
V: TRBV30
J: TRBJ1-1
D: TRBD1
DNA: TGTGCCTGGAGCGGGGACAGTTTCGTCACTGAAGCTTTCTTT
CDR3: CAWSGDSFVTEAFF

size: -
V: TRBV6-1
J: TRBJ1-2
D: -
DNA: TGTGCCAGCGTCTCGGGGATTGGCGGTGGCTACACCTTC
CDR3: CASVSGIGGGYTF

size: -
V: TRBV7-2
J: TRBJ2-1
D: -
DNA: TGTGCCAGCAGCTTAGTCGGGACTCAGAGCTCCTACAATGAGCAGTTCTTC
CDR3: CASSLVGTQSSYNEQFF

size: -
V: TRBV4-3
J: TRBJ1-3
D: -
DNA: TGCGCCAGCAGCCAACTAGACACCATATATTTT
CDR3: CASSQLDTIYF

size: -
V: TRBV28
J: TRBJ1-4
D: -
DNA: TGTGCCAGCAGTTCCCTTCGCGAGGGAACTAATGAAAAACTGTTTTTT
CDR3: CASSSLREGTNEKLFF

size: -
V: TRBV15
J: TRBJ2-1
D: -
DNA: TGTGCCACCACCCAGCCAGTATACAATGAGCAGTTCTTC
CDR3: CATTQPVYNEQFF

size: few
V: TRBV10-3
J: TRBJ2-3
D: TRBD1
DNA: TGTGCCATCAGGGGACAGGGGAAATTAGGGGATACGCAGTATTTT
CDR3: CAIRGQGKLGDTQYF

size: few
V: TRBV4-3
J: TRBJ2-7
D: -
DNA: TGCGCCAGCAGCCAAGTGGGAACGAGTGTTGAGCAGTACTTC
CDR3: CASSQVGTSVEQYF

size: -
V: TRBV18
J: TRBJ1-1
D: -
DNA: TGTGCCAGCTCACCCGGGGGGACGGATACTGAAGCTTTCTTT
CDR3: CASSPGGTDTEAFF